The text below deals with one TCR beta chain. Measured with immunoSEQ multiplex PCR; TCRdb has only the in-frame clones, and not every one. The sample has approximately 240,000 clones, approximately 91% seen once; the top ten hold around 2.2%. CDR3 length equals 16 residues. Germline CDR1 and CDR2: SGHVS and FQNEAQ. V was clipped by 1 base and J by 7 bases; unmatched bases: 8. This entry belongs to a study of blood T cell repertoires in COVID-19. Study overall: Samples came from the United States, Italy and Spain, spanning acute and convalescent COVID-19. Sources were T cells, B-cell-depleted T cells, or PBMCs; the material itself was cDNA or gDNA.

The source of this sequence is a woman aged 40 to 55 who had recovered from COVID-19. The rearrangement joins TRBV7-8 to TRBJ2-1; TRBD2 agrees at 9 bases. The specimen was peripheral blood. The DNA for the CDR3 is TGTGCCAGCAGCTTAGTTGTCCCTAGCGGGACGAATGAGCAGTTCTTC. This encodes CASSLVVPSGTNEQFF.